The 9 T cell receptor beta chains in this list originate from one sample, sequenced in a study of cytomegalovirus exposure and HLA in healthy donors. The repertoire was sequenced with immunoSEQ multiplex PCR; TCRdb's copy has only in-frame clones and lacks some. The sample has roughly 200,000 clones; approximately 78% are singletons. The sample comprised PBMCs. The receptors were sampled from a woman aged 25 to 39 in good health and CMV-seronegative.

CDR3 bases: TGCGCCAGCAGTGAGACCTCCGGGGGGAATTCACCCCTCCACTTT. Its translation: CASSETSGGNSPLHF. The chain has TRBV10-1 and TRBJ1-6; tentative D call: TRBD1 (5 bases). The V gene lost 2 bases and the J gene lost 7 bases, with 12 bases spanning the gap. CDR1 and CDR2 from the germline V gene are WNHNN and SYGVQD (reference sequence). The CDR3 sequence is 15 residues long.

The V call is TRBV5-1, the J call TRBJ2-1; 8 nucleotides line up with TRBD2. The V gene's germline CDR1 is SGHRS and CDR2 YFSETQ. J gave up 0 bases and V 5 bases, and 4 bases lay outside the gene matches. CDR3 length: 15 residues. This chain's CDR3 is CASSSGEGSYNEQFF. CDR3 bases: TGCGCCAGCAGTAGCGGGGAGGGCTCCTACAATGAGCAGTTCTTC.

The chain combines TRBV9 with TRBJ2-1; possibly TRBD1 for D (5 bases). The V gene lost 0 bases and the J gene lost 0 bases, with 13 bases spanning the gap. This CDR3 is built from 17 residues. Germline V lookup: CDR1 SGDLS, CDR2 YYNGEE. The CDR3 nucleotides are TGTGCCAGCAGCGTAGGGTTGACAGCAAGCTCCTACAATGAGCAGTTCTTC. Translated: CASSVGLTASSYNEQFF.

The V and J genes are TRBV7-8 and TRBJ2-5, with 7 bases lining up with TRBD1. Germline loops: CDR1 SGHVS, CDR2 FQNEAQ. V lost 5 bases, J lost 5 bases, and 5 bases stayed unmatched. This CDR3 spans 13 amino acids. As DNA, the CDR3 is TGTGCCAGCAGCCGTGGACAGGCGGAGACCCAGTACTTC. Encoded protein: CASSRGQAETQYF.

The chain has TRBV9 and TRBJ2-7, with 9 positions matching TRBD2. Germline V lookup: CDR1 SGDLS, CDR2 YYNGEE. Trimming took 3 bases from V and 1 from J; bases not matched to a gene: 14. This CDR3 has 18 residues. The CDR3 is CASSGLSGRNVRSYEQYF. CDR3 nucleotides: TGTGCCAGCAGCGGCTTAAGCGGGAGGAATGTCCGATCCTACGAGCAGTACTTC.

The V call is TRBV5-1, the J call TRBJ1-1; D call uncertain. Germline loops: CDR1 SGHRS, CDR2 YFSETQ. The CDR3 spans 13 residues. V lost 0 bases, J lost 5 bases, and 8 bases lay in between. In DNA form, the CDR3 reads TGCGCCAGCAGCTTGGGGGCCCGTACTGAAGCTTTCTTT. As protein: CASSLGARTEAFF.

For the CDR3, the DNA is TGTGCCAGCAGTAAGCGGGGCTACTACGAGCAGTACTTC. Residues: CASSKRGYYEQYF. The chain is built from TRBV6-5 and TRBJ2-7, with 7 bases identical to TRBD2. Germline loops: CDR1 MNHEY, CDR2 SVGAGI. CDR3 length: 13 residues. The V gene end was trimmed by 5 bases and the J gene end by 3 bases; junction bases not matched to a gene: 4.

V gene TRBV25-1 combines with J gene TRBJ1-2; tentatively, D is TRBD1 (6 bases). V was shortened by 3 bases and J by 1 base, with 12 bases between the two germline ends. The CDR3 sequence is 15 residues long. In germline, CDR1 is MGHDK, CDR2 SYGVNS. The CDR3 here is CASSESTGFNYGYTF. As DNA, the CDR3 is TGTGCCAGCAGTGAGTCAACAGGGTTTAACTATGGCTACACCTTC.

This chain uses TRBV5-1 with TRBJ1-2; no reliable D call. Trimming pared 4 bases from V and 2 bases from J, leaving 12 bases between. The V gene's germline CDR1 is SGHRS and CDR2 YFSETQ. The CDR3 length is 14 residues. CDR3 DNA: TGCGCCAGCAGCGAAGACATCGAGAACTATGGCTACACCTTC. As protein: CASSEDIENYGYTF. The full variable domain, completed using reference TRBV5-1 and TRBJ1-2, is KAGVTQTPRYLIKTRGQQVTLSCSPISGHRSVSWYQQTPGQGLQFLFEYFSETQRNKGNFPGRFSGRQFSNSRSEMNVSTLELGDSALYLCASSEDIENYGYTFGSGTRLTVV.